This entry lists 28 T cell receptor beta chains sequenced from one sample in a study of post-analysis software for immune sequencing data. The antigens of these receptors remain unknown. Unique molecular identifiers had been added to the TCR beta cDNA libraries. From the PCR reads, TCRdb called clonotypes with MiXCR, one entry per CDR3 protein. This repertoire shows around 400,000 distinct CDR3 sequences, about a third found once; its top ten account for about an eighth. Findings and caveats of the study: A few TRBV segments were significantly more frequent in patients than in controls. TRBV5-6, TRBV5-1 and TRBV20-1 were among these segments.

Sequenced: blood. All receptors derive from a girl between 5 and 17 years old with multiple sclerosis.

The rearrangement links TRBV7-9 to TRBJ2-7; tentatively, D is TRBD1 (5 bases). The J call may not be correct, given that the DNA end is closer to TRBJ2-5. This CDR3 is 16 amino acids long. Germline assignment: CDR1 SEHNR and CDR2 FQNEAQ (reference sequence). The CDR3 DNA sequence: TGTGCCAGCAGCTTAGCTGGGGCCTTAACTACAGAGACCCAGTACTTC. Amino acids: CASSLAGALTTETQYF.

This chain uses TRBV6-1 with TRBJ2-7; tentatively, D is TRBD2 (5 bases). Looked up from germline, CDR1 is MNHNS and CDR2 is SASEGT. CDR3 size: 15 residues. V dropped 2 bases and J dropped 1 base, with 12 bases sitting between them. The CDR3 DNA is TGTGCCAGCAGTGAATGGCTAGCTGATTCCTACGAGCAGTACTTC. This sequence encodes CASSEWLADSYEQYF.

The J gene is TRBJ2-7, the V gene TRBV3-1, with 9 bases lining up with TRBD1. After removal of 3 bases from V and 5 bases from J, the junction contained 11 bases not matched to a gene. CDR3 length: 16 amino acids. Germline V CDR1 and CDR2: LGHDT, YNNKEL (reference sequence). The CDR3 bases are TGTGCCAGCAGCCATTGGACGGGACAGGGCGGACACGAGCAGTACTTC. This sequence encodes CASSHWTGQGGHEQYF.

This clonotype was counted only a few times. The rearrangement joins TRBV6-1 to TRBJ2-7; possible D gene TRBD2, 7 bases. This CDR3 is built from 14 residues. Trimming cost V 8 bases and J 0 bases, with 14 bases left between them. Germline V lookup: CDR1 MNHNS, CDR2 SASEGT. The CDR3 DNA sequence: TGTGCCAGCGACGGCGGGGGCTCCTCCTACGAGCAGTACTTC. Its protein is CASDGGGSSYEQYF.

This clonotype was seen at least ten times. The chain has TRBV6-1 and TRBJ2-7, with D hard to call. Germline V gene lookup returns CDR1 MNHNS and CDR2 SASEGT. Trimming stripped 3 bases from V and 0 bases from J, with 9 bases between. CDR3 length: 14 amino acids. In DNA, the CDR3 is TGTGCCAGCAGTGACAGTCTGAGCTCCTACGAGCAGTACTTC. Amino acids: CASSDSLSSYEQYF.

The chain carries TRBV12-3 or TRBV12-4 and TRBJ1-1; D call uncertain. Deletions cut 6 bases from V and 0 bases from J, with 17 bases between. The CDR3 spans 16 residues. The CDR3 spells CASSYGPSSLNTEAFF. CDR3 nucleotides: TGTGCCAGCAGCTACGGGCCCAGTTCCCTGAACACTGAAGCTTTCTTT.

This clonotype was seen a handful of times. The chain combines TRBV20-1 with TRBJ2-5; TRBD1 might be the D (5 bases). CDR1 is DFQATT and CDR2 is SNEGSKA in the germline V gene (reference sequence). The CDR3 sequence is 15 residues long. The V and J ends lost 1 base and 6 bases respectively, with 18 bases between them. CDR3 protein: CSARGPTGLVKTQYF. The CDR3 region has the DNA TGCAGTGCTAGAGGTCCCACAGGTTTGGTAAAGACCCAGTACTTC.

This clonotype was observed a few times. This chain links TRBV4-2 with TRBJ2-3, with 7 positions matching TRBD2. The CDR3 has 16 residues. The ends lost 1 base at V and 6 bases at J; junction bases unmatched: 10. Germline CDR1 and CDR2: LGHNA and YNFKEQ. The CDR3 DNA reads as TGTGCCAGCAGCCAAGTCTCCAGCGGGATGGGGGATACGCAGTATTTT. This translates into CASSQVSSGMGDTQYF.

The chain recombines TRBV4-1 with TRBJ1-1, with D tentatively TRBD1 (5 bases). Trimming pared 1 base from V and 4 bases from J, leaving 16 bases between. The CDR3 is made up of 16 amino acids. The V gene's germline CDR1 is MGHRA and CDR2 YSYEKL. CDR3 sequence (DNA): TGCGCCAGCAGCCAAGGGAGAGGCGGGGGAGGCACTGAAGCTTTCTTT. Protein sequence: CASSQGRGGGGTEAFF.

The chain carries TRBV9 and TRBJ1-6; D unclear. V was shortened by 0 bases and J by 8 bases, with 6 bases between the two germline ends. The CDR3 runs 13 residues. CDR1 is SGDLS and CDR2 is YYNGEE in the germline V gene. This CDR3 is CASSVGVYSPLHF. CDR3 bases: TGTGCCAGCAGCGTAGGGGTTTATTCACCCCTCCACTTT.

This clonotype has only one observation. The chain has TRBV4-3 and TRBJ2-5, with D perhaps TRBD2 (5 bases). Trimming pared 4 bases from V and 11 bases from J, leaving 23 bases between. The germline V gene encodes CDR1 LGHNA and CDR2 YSLEER. This CDR3 region has 15 residues. This CDR3 is CASSPDYSAASEQYF. The CDR3 DNA follows: TGCGCCAGCAGCCCAGACTACTCCGCCGCCTCGGAGCAGTACTTC.

This sequence joins TRBV4-1 and TRBJ2-7, with a possible D match to TRBD2 (6 bases). The germline V and J ends were trimmed by 1 base and 5 bases, with 9 bases remaining between them. CDR3 length equals 13 residues. Germline CDR1 and CDR2: MGHRA and YSYEKL. The CDR3 DNA reads as TGCGCCAGCAGCCAAGTCGGGGGTAACGAGCAGTACTTC. Its translation: CASSQVGGNEQYF.

This sequence joins TRBV12-3 or TRBV12-4 and TRBJ2-3; a weak D match, TRBD2 (7 bases). Trimming removed 7 bases at V and 6 bases at J, with 14 bases between. There are 13 residues in the CDR3. DNA of the CDR3: TGTGCCAGCAAGGCGGGGGCCGTGGATACGCAGTATTTT. Translating it yields CASKAGAVDTQYF.

The chain combines TRBV12-3 or TRBV12-4 with TRBJ1-5; D unresolved. CDR3 length: 12 residues. Trimming took off 1 base at V and 7 bases at J, with 5 bases between the two ends. The CDR3 bases are TGTGCCAGCAGTTTAGAATGGCAGCCCCAGCATTTT. This translates into CASSLEWQPQHF.

The DNA for the CDR3 is TGCGCCAGCAGCTTGGACCCTTCGATTCCAGGGGATGAGCAGTTCTTC. Its translation: CASSLDPSIPGDEQFF. The rearrangement uses TRBV5-1 and TRBJ2-1; tentative D call: TRBD1 (6 bases). Trimming shortened V by 0 bases and J by 8 bases, and 18 bases separated the two germline ends. The germline V gene encodes CDR1 SGHRS and CDR2 YFSETQ. This CDR3 has 16 residues.

This clonotype was detected only a few times. V and J are TRBV6-1 and TRBJ1-2; TRBD1 matches at 7 bases. Germline loops: CDR1 MNHNS, CDR2 SASEGT. The trim removed 3 bases at V and 4 bases at J, leaving 14 bases unmatched. This CDR3 has 17 residues. CDR3 protein: CASSEDVLYRGGYGYTF. CDR3 bases: TGTGCCAGCAGTGAGGATGTCTTGTACAGGGGTGGCTATGGCTACACCTTC.

The V and J genes are TRBV7-8 and TRBJ2-7, with TRBD2 matching over 8 bases. CDR1 SGHVS and CDR2 FQNEAQ come from the germline V gene. The CDR3 covers 16 residues. Trimming cost V 3 bases and J 0 bases; bases outside gene matches: 7. Here the CDR3 DNA reads TGTGCCAGCAGCTTTAATCGGCGGGGGGCCTCCTACGAGCAGTACTTC. Translating gives CASSFNRRGASYEQYF.

J is TRBJ2-5 and V is TRBV20-1; 12 positions agree with TRBD2. TRBJ2-7 explains the end of the DNA better; the J call may be wrong. This CDR3 comprises 15 residues. The germline CDR1 and CDR2 sequences are DFQATT and SNEGSKA (reference sequence). CDR3 loop: CSATGTSGSYAEQYF. CDR3 coding DNA: TGCAGTGCCACTGGGACTAGCGGGTCATACGCCGAGCAGTACTTC.

The chain uses TRBV2 and TRBJ2-5, with 12 positions matching TRBD2. The CDR3 extends over 15 amino acids. The J segment lost 3 bases and the V segment lost 6 bases, leaving 5 bases of the junction unmatched. Germline CDR1 reads SNHLY; CDR2 reads FYNNEI. CDR3 in amino acids: CASSELAGGKETQYF. In nucleotides, the CDR3 is TGTGCCAGCAGCGAACTAGCGGGGGGCAAAGAGACCCAGTACTTC.

This clonotype occurred once. V is TRBV3-1 and J is TRBJ2-5; 9 nucleotides agree with TRBD2. Matching the DNA end better, TRBJ2-7 makes the J call doubtful. Per germline, CDR1 LGHDT and CDR2 YNNKEL (reference sequence). The CDR3 is made up of 15 amino acids. The CDR3 loop reads CASSLEAAGGHEQYF. CDR3 nucleotide sequence: TGTGCCAGCAGCCTCGAGGCAGCGGGGGGCCACGAGCAGTACTTC.

The chain couples TRBV12-3 or TRBV12-4 to TRBJ1-2, with no clear D. V was shortened by 6 bases and J by 0 bases, with 5 bases between the two germline ends. The CDR3 is 12 amino acids. DNA for the CDR3: TGTGCCAGCAGGCTCTCTAACTATGGCTACACCTTC. Amino acids: CASRLSNYGYTF.

This clonotype was detected a few times. V and J are TRBV12-3 or TRBV12-4 and TRBJ1-1; D is perhaps TRBD1 (6 bases). CDR3 size: 17 residues. V was pared by 3 bases and J by 5 bases, with 22 bases between. The DNA for the CDR3 is TGTGCCAGCAGTTTGGGGGACATGTACTCGAGGGGAACTGAAGCTTTCTTT. Residues: CASSLGDMYSRGTEAFF.

The V and J genes are TRBV7-2 and TRBJ2-1, with 14 nucleotides matching TRBD2. The CDR3 contains 15 residues. V lost 4 bases and J lost 15; bases outside the gene matches: 11. Germline values: CDR1 SGHTA, CDR2 FQGNSA. The CDR3 coding sequence is TGTGCCAGCAGCTCGCCGGGACTAGCGGGGGTCTCAGGGTTCTTC. Its translation: CASSSPGLAGVSGFF.

In this sample, this clonotype turned up a few times. The chain combines TRBV11-2 with TRBJ2-7; perhaps TRBD2 as D (6 bases). Germline V CDR1 and CDR2: SGHAT, FQNNGV. V lost 1 base and J 2 bases, leaving 15 bases between the germline ends. The CDR3 totals 16 residues. The CDR3 sequence is CASSLGLAKSPYEQYF. DNA for the CDR3: TGTGCCAGCAGCTTAGGTCTAGCGAAGTCCCCCTACGAGCAGTACTTC. Combining the CDR3 with reference TRBV11-2 and TRBJ2-7 gives the whole variable domain EAGVAQSPRYKIIEKRQSVAFWCNPISGHATLYWYQQILGQGPKLLIQFQNNGVVDDSQLPKDRFSAERLKGVDSTLKIQPAKLEDSAVYLCASSLGLAKSPYEQYFGPGTRLTVT.

In regard to this clonotype: A read error may produce the germline difference seen at one junction end. V usage is TRBV10-3 and J usage is TRBJ2-1; D not certain. This CDR3 contains 13 residues. Germline V CDR1 and CDR2: ENHRY, SYGVKD. The DNA for the CDR3 is TGTACCATCAGTGAACAGAGCAACAATGAGCAGTTCTTC. Translating gives CTISEQSNNEQFF.

The chain links TRBV21-1 to TRBJ1-5. TRBV21-1 is termed a pseudogene. The CDR3 is 15 residues long. The CDR3, as DNA: TGTGCCAGCAGCAAAAGCGCCCATAGCAATCAGCCCCAGCATTTT. Protein sequence: CASSKSAHSNQPQHF.

This clonotype appeared a few times. This rearrangement joins TRBV12-3 or TRBV12-4 to TRBJ2-7, with 7 bases fitting TRBD1. Trimming at V came to 5 bases and at J to 2 bases, leaving 9 bases not matched to a gene. This CDR3 region has 15 residues. The CDR3 sequence is CASSDRDSLAYEQYF. CDR3 nucleotide sequence: TGTGCCAGCAGTGACCGGGACAGCCTAGCCTACGAGCAGTACTTC.

CDR3 region: CASRFRETANYGYTF. CDR3 DNA sequence: TGCGCCAGCAGGTTCAGGGAAACGGCTAACTATGGCTACACCTTC. The chain joins TRBV5-1 to TRBJ1-2, with D possibly matching TRBD1 (5 bases). The CDR3 length is 15 residues. Germline CDR1 SGHRS, CDR2 YFSETQ. With 5 bases removed from V and 0 bases from J, the gap between germline ends came to 14 bases.